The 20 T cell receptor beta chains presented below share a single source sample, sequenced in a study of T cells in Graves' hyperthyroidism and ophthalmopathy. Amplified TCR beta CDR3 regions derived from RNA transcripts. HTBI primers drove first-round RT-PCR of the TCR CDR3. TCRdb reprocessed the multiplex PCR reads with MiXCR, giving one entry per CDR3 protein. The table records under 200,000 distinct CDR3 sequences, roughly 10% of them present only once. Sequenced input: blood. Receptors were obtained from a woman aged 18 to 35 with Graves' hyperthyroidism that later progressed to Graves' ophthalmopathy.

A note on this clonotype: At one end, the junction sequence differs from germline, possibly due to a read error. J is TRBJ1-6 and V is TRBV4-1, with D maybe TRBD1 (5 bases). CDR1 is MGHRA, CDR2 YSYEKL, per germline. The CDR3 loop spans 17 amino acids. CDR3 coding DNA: TGTGCCAGCAGCCATTTCAGGGAAACGGCCTATAATTCACCCCTCCACTTT. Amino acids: CASSHFRETAYNSPLHF.

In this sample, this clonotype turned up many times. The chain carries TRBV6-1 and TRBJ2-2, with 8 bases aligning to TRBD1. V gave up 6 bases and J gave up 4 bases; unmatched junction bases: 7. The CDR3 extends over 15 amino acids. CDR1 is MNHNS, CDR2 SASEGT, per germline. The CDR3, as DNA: TGTGCCAGCAGCCAGGACAGGGTGGGCACCGGGGAGCTGTTTTTT. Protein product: CASSQDRVGTGELFF.

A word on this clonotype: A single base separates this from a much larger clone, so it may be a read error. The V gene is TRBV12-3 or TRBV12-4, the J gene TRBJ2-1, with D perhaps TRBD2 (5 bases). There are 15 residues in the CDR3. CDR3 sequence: CASNPSEASYNEQLF. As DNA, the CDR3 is TGTGCCAGCAATCCTTCGGAGGCCTCCTACAATGAGCAGCTCTTC.

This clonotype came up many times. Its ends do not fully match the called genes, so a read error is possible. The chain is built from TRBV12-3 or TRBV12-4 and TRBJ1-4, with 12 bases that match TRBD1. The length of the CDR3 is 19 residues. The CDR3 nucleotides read TGTGTCAGCAGTCTCCCAGGGGGGACAGGGGGCCTGGGTAATGAAAAACTGTTTTTT. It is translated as CVSSLPGGTGGLGNEKLFF.

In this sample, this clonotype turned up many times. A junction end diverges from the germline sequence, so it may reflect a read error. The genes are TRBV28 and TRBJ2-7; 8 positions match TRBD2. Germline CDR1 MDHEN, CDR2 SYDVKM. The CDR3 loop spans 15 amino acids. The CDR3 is CASSPSGRAPYEQYF. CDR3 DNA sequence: TGTGCCAGCAGCCCGAGCGGGAGAGCTCCCTATGAGCAGTACTTC.

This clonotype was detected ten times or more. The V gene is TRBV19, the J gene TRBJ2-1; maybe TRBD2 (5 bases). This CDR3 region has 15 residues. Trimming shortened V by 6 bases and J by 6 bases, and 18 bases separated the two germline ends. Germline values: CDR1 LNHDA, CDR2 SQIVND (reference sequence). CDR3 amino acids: CASRRASGQRNEQFF. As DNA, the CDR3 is TGTGCCAGTAGGCGCGCGAGCGGCCAACGCAATGAGCAGTTCTTC.

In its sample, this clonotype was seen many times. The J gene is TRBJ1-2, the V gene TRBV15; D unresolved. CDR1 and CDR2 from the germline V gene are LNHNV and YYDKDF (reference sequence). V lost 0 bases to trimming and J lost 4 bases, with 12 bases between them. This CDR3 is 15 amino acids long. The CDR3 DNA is TGTGCCACCAGCAGAGATAGGGCAGGCACCTATGGCTACACCTTC. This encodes CATSRDRAGTYGYTF.

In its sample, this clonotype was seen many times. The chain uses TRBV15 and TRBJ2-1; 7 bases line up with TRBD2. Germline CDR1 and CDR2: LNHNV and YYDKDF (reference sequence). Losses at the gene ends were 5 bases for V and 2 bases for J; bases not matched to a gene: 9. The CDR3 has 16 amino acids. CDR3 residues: CATSPTRGGTYNEQFF. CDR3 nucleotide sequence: TGTGCCACCAGCCCCACCCGCGGGGGAACCTACAATGAGCAGTTCTTC.

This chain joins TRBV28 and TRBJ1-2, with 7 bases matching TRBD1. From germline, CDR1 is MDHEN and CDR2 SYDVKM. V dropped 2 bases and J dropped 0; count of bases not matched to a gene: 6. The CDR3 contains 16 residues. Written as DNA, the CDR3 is TGTGCCAGCAGTTTACCCTTGGGACAGCCTAACTATGGCTACACCTTC. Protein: CASSLPLGQPNYGYTF.

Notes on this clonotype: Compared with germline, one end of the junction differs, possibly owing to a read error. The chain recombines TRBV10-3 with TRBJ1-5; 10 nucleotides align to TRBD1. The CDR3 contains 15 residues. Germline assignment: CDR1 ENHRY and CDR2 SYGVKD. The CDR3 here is CAISGTGDLHQPQRF. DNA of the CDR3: TGTGCCATCAGCGGGACAGGGGACCTTCATCAGCCCCAGCGTTTT.

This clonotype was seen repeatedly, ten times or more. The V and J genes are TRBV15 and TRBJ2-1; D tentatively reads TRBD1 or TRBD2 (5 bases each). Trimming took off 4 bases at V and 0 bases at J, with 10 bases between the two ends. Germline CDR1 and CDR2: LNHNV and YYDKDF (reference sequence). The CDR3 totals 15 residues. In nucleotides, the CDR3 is TGTGCCACCAGCAAGGGACGTAGCTCCTACAATGAGCAGTTCTTC. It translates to CATSKGRSSYNEQFF.

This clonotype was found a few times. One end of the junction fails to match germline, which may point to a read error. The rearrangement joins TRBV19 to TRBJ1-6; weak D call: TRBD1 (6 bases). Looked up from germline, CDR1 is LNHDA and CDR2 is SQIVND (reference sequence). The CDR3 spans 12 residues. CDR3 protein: CASRGVGGRSTF. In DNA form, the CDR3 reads TGTGCCAGCCGGGGGGTAGGGGGACGGTCAACCTTT.

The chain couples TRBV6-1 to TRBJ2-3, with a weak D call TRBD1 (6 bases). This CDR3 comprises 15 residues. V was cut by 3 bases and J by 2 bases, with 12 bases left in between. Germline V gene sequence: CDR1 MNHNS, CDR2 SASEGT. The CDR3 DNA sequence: TGTGCCAGCAGTGACCGACAGGCCGCCACAGATACGCAGTATTTT. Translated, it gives CASSDRQAATDTQYF.

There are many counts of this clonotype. The chain's CDR3 is CATSRDLVMNTEAFF. CDR3 DNA sequence: TGTGCCACCAGCAGAGATCTAGTTATGAACACTGAAGCTTTCTTT. The chain is built from TRBV15 and TRBJ1-1; D not certain. Per the germline V gene, CDR1 is LNHNV and CDR2 is YYDKDF (reference sequence). This CDR3 is 15 amino acids long. V was cut by 0 bases and J by 0 bases, with 8 bases left in between.

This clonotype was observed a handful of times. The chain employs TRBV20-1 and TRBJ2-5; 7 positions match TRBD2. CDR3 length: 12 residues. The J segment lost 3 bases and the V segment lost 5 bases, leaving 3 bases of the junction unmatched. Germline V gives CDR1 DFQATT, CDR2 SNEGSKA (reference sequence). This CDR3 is CSARTREETQYF. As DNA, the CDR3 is TGCAGTGCTCGGACTAGGGAAGAGACCCAGTACTTC.

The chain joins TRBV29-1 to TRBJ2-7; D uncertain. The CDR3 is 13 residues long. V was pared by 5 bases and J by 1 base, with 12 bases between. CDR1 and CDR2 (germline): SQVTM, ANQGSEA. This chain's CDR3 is CSVIPGLSYEQYF. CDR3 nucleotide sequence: TGCAGCGTTATCCCGGGTCTTTCCTACGAGCAGTACTTC.

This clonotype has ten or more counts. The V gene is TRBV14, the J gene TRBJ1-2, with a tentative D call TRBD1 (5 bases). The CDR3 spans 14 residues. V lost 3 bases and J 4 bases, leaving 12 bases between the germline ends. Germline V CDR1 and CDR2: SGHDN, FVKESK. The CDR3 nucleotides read TGTGCCAGCAGCCAGGGGTGGGGCGGCTATGGCTACACCTTC. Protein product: CASSQGWGGYGYTF.

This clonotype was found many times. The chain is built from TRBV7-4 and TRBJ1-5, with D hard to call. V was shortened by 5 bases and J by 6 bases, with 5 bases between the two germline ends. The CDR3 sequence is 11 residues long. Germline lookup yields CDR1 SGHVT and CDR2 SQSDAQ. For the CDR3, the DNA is TGTGCCAGCAGCCCCGTTCAGCCCCAGCATTTT. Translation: CASSPVQPQHF. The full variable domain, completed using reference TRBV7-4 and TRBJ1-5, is GAGVSQSPRYKVAKRGRDVALRCDSISGHVTLYWYRQTLGQGSEVLTYSQSDAQRDKSGRPSGRFSAERPERSVSTLKIQRTEQGDSAVYLCASSPVQPQHFGDGTRLSIL.

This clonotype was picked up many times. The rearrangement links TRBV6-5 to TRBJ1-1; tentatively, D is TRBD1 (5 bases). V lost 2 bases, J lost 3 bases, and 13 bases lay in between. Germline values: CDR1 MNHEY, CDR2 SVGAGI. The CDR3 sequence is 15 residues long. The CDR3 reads CASSYGLARDTEAFF. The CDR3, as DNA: TGTGCCAGCAGTTACGGGCTGGCCAGGGACACTGAAGCTTTCTTT.

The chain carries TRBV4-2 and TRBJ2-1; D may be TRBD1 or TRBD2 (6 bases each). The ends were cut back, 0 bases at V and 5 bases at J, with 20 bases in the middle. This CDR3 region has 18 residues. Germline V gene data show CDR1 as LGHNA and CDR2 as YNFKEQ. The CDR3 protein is CASSQEMGRPEGDNEQFF. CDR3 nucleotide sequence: TGTGCCAGCAGCCAAGAAATGGGACGCCCGGAGGGGGACAATGAGCAGTTCTTC.